A single count supports the clone carrying this T cell receptor (beta chain). These data belong to a study of control samples from healthy donors and cancer patients. The table came from immunoSEQ multiplex PCR; TCRdb's copy has only in-frame clones and leaves some out. The sample holds 150,000 or so clones, over 85% seen once. The sample consisted of blood. This clonotype was obtained from a man in his late teens or twenties in good health.

The CDR3 nucleotides are TGTGCCAGTAGTATTGACGGAAATTGGTACGGTGAGCAGTTCTTC. Its protein product is CASSIDGNWYGEQFF. The V gene is TRBV19, the J gene TRBJ2-1; D ambiguous. The CDR3 loop spans 15 amino acids. V lost 3 bases and J 9 bases, leaving 18 bases between the germline ends. Germline values: CDR1 LNHDA, CDR2 SQIVND (reference sequence).